This TCR beta chain was observed in a study of T cells in localized non-small cell lung cancer. The study's findings and limits: Uninvolved adjacent lung had more T cell clonality than any other tissue, topping tumor. In adjacent lung appeared a median approximately 57 of the top 100 tumor clones. As only one tumor region underwent sequencing, heterogeneity remains possible.

This clone was recorded once. The antigen is unknown. Assay used: immunoSEQ multiplex PCR; TCRdb lists only in-frame clones, some missing. The top ten hold about 20% of the sample, which has over 1,400 clones, around 27% seen once. This CDR3 has 15 residues. Unmatched junction bases numbered 3, after V lost 3 bases and J lost 4 bases. CDR1 and CDR2 from the germline V gene are LNHDA and SQIVND (reference sequence). The material was normal lung tissue next to the tumor, obtained before any cancer treatment. This sequence originates from a man aged 35 to 69 with stage II squamous cell lung carcinoma. This sequence joins TRBV19 and TRBJ2-3; the match to TRBD1 covers 11 bases. The DNA for the CDR3 is TGTGCCAGTAGTATTGGGACAGGGGGACCAGATACGCAGTATTTT. Its translation is CASSIGTGGPDTQYF.